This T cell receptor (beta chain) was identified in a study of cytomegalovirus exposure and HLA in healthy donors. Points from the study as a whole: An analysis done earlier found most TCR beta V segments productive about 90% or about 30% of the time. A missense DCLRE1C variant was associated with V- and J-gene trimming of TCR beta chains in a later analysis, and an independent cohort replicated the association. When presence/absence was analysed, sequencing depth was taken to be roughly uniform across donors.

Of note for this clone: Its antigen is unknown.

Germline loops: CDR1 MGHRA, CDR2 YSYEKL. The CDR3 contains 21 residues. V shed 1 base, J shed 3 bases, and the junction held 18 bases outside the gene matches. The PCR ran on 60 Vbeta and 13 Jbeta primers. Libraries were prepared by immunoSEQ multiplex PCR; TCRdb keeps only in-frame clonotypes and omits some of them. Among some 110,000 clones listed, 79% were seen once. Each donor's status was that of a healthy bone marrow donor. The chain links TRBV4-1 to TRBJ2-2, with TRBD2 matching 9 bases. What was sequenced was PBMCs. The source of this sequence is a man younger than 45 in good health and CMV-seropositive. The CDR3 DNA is TGCGCCAGCAGCCAAGCGGTTTTTCGTACGTCCGCGGGAGGGCACACCGGGGAGCTGTTTTTT. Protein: CASSQAVFRTSAGGHTGELFF.